The clone carrying this T cell receptor (beta chain) was found once. Its matching antigen is unknown. CDR1 is SGDLS, CDR2 YYNGEE, per germline. The CDR3 loop spans 15 amino acids. Unmatched junction bases numbered 5, after V lost 1 base and J lost 4 bases. This entry belongs to a study of T cells in Graves' hyperthyroidism and ophthalmopathy. Study-level points and caveats: Ophthalmopathy, as predicted by the model, came a median 6.5 months after the prediction. In the blood, most expanded thyroid clonotypes above 0.001 appeared as well.

For Graves' hyperthyroidism to be stable, ophthalmopathy could not progress within 18 months. RNA transcripts yielded amplified TCR beta CDR3 regions. An initial round of RT-PCR targeting the TCR CDR3 relied on the HTBI primer set. MiXCR, run by TCRdb on the multiplex PCR reads, gives a single entry per CDR3 protein. The table shows roughly 100,000 distinct CDR3 sequences, with approximately 50% occurring only once. Material for sequencing was blood. The clonotype comes from a middle-aged man with Graves' hyperthyroidism. The rearrangement joins TRBV9 to TRBJ2-5; TRBD1 matches at 9 bases. Here the CDR3 reads CASSVRDRAVETQYF. In nucleotides, the CDR3 is TGTGCCAGCAGCGTACGGGACAGGGCGGTAGAGACCCAGTACTTC.